This T cell receptor (beta chain) was documented in a study of control samples from healthy donors and cancer patients. The CDR3 is made up of 14 amino acids. Trimming cost V 6 bases and J 2 bases; bases outside gene matches: 3. The germline V gene has CDR1 ENHRY and CDR2 SYGVKD. Clones were sequenced by immunoSEQ multiplex PCR, and TCRdb holds only the in-frame ones, with some missing. The data show about 29,000 clones, 70% to 90% seen once. The sample consisted of formalin-fixed, paraffin-embedded tissue. The chain uses TRBV10-3 and TRBJ1-1; 10 bases align to TRBD1. This clonotype was sampled from a female donor with melanoma. As DNA, the CDR3 is TGTGCCATCAGGGGACAGGGGTTAAACACTGAAGCTTTCTTT. It is translated as CAIRGQGLNTEAFF.